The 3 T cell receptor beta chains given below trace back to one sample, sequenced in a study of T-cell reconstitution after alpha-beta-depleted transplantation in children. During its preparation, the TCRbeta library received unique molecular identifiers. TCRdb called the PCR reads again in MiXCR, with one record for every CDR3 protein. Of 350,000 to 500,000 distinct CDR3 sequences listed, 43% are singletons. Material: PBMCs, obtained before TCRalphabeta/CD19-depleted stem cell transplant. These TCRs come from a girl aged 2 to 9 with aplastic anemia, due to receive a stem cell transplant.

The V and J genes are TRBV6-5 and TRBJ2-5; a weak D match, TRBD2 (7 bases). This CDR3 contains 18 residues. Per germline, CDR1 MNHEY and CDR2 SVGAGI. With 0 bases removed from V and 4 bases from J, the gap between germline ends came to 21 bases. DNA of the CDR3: TGTGCCAGCAGTTACTCTCCCCTGGGGGGGGCTGAGGGAGAGACCCAGTACTTC. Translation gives CASSYSPLGGAEGETQYF.

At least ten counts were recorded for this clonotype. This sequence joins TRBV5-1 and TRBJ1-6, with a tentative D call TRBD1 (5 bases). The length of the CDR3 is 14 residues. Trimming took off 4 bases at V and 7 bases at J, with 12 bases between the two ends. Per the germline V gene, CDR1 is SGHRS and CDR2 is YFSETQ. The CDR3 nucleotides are TGCGCCAGCAGCCCGGAGAGGGGAAATTCACCCCTCCACTTT. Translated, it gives CASSPERGNSPLHF.

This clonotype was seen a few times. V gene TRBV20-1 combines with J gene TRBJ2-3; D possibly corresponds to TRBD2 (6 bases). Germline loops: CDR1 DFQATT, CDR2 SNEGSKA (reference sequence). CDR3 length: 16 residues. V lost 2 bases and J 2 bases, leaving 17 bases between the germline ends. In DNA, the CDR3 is TGCAGTGCTAGAAGGGACTCCCGAAGTTTCACAGATACGCAGTATTTT. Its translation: CSARRDSRSFTDTQYF.